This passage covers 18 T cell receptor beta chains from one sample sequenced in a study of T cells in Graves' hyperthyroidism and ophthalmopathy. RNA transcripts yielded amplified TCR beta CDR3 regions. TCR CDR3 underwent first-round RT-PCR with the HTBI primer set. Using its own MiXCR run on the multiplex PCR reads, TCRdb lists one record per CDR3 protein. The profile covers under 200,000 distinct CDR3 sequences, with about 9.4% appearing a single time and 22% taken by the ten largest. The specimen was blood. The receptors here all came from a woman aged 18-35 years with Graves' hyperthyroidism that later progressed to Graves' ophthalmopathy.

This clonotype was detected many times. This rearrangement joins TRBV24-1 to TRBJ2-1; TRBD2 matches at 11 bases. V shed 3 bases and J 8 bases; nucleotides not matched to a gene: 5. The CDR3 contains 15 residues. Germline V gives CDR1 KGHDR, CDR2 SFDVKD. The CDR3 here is CATSDPSGGPDEQFF. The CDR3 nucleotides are TGTGCCACCAGTGATCCTAGCGGGGGGCCCGATGAGCAGTTCTTC.

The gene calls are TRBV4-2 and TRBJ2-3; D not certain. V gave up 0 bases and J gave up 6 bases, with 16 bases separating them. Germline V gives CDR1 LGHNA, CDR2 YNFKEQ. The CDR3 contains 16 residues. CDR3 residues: CASSQDKVTNGDTQYF. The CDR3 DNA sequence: TGTGCCAGCAGCCAAGATAAGGTCACTAACGGGGATACGCAGTATTTT.

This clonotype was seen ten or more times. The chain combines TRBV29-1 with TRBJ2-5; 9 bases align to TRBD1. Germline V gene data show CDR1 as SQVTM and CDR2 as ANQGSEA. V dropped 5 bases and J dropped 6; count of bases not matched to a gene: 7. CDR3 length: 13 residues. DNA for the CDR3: TGCAGCGTTTCGTCGGGACAGGGCAAGACCCAGTACTTC. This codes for CSVSSGQGKTQYF.

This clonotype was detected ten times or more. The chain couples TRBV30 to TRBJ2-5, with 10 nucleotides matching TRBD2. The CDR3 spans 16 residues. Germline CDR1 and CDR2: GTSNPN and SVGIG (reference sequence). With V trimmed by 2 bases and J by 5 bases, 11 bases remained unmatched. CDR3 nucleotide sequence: TGTGCCTGGAGTAGGCTAGCGGGAGTCGGGAAGGAGACCCAGTACTTC. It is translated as CAWSRLAGVGKETQYF.

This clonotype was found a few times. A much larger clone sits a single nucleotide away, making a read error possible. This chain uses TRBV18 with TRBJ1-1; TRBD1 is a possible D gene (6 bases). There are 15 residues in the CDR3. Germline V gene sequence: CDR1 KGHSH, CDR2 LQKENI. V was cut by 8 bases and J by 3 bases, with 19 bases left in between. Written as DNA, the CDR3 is TGTGCCAGCCTCCCGCCGGCGGGGGCGGACACTGAAGCTTTCTTT. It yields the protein CASLPPAGADTEAFF. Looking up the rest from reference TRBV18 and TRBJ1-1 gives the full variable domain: NAGVMQNPRHLVRRRGQEARLRCSPMKGHSHVYWYRQLPEEGLKFMVYLQKENIIDESGMPKERFSAEFPKEGPSILRIQQVVRGDSAAYFCASLPPAGADTEAFFGQGTRLTVV.

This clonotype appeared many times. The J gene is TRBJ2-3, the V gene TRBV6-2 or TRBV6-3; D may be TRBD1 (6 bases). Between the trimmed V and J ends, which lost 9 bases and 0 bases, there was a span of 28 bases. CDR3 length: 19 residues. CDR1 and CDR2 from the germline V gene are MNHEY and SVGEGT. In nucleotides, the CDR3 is TGTGCCAGTCAATACCCAACGACAGGCCGAAATCTTAGCACAGATACGCAGTATTTT. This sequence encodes CASQYPTTGRNLSTDTQYF.

The CDR3 sequence is CSARDRNRENYGYTF. CDR3 bases: TGCAGTGCTAGAGATCGGAACAGGGAGAACTATGGCTACACCTTC. V and J are TRBV20-1 and TRBJ1-2, with D tentatively TRBD1 (6 bases). This CDR3 has 15 residues. From germline, CDR1 is DFQATT and CDR2 SNEGSKA (reference sequence). V was clipped by 0 bases and J by 2 bases, with 13 bases between them.

CDR3 coding DNA: TGCAGTGCCCAAAGGGGGGGGGCCTGGACCGGGGAGCTGTTTTTT. It is translated as CSAQRGGAWTGELFF. V gene TRBV20-1 combines with J gene TRBJ2-2; D is possibly TRBD2 (7 bases). Germline V gene sequence: CDR1 DFQATT, CDR2 SNEGSKA (reference sequence). The ends were cut back, 6 bases at V and 5 bases at J, with 19 bases in the middle. The CDR3 covers 15 residues.

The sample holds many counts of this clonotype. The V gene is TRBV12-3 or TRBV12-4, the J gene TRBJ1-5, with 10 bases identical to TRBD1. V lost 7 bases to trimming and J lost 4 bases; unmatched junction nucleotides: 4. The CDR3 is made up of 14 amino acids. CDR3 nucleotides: TGTGCCAGCACGAGGACAGGGGGTAATCAGCCCCAGCATTTT. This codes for CASTRTGGNQPQHF.

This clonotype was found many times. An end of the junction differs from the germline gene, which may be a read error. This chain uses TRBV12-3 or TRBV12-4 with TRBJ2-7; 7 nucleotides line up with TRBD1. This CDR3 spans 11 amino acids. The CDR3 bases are TGTGCCAGCAGTATAGGGACAGAGCGGTACTTC. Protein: CASSIGTERYF.

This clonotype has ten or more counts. DNA for the CDR3: TGTGCCAGCAGGCCTTCAGCGGGGGGAACCTACGAGCAGTACTTC. It yields the protein CASRPSAGGTYEQYF. This chain links TRBV7-8 with TRBJ2-7; 9 bases are shared with TRBD2. V lost 6 bases, J lost 2 bases, and 8 bases stayed unmatched. This CDR3 spans 15 amino acids. CDR1 SGHVS and CDR2 FQNEAQ come from the germline V gene.

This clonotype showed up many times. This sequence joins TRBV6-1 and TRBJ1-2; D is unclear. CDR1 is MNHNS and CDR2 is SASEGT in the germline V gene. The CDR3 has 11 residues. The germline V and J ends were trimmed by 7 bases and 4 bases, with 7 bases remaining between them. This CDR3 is CASNDPYGYTF. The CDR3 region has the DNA TGTGCCAGCAACGACCCCTATGGCTACACCTTC.

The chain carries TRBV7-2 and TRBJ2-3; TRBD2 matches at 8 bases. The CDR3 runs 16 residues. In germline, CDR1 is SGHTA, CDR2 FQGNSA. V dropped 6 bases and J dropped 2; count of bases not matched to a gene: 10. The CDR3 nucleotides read TGTGCCAGCAGATCTTTAGCGGGGTACCCCACAGATACGCAGTATTTT. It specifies CASRSLAGYPTDTQYF. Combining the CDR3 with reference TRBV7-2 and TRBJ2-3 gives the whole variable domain GAGVSQSPSNKVTEKGKDVELRCDPISGHTALYWYRQSLGQGLEFLIYFQGNSAPDKSGLPSDRFSAERTGGSVSTLTIQRTQQEDSAVYLCASRSLAGYPTDTQYFGPGTRLTVL.

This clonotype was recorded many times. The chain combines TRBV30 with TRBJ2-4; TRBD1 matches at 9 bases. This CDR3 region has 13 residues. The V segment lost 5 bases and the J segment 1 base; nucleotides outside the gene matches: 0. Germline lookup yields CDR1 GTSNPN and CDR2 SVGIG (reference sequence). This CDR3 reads CAWGQGAKNIQYF. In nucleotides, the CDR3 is TGTGCCTGGGGACAGGGGGCCAAAAACATTCAGTACTTC.

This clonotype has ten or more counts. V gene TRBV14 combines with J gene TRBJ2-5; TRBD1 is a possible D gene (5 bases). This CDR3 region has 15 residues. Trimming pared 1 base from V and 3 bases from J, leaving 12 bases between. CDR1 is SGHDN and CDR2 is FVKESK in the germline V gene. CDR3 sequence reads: CASSQGSRVKETQYF. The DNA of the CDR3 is TGTGCCAGCAGCCAAGGATCCAGGGTTAAAGAGACCCAGTACTTC. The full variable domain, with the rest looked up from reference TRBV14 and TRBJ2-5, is EAGVTQFPSHSVIEKGQTVTLRCDPISGHDNLYWYRRVMGKEIKFLLHFVKESKQDESGMPNNRFLAERTGGTYSTLKVQPAELEDSGVYFCASSQGSRVKETQYFGPGTRLLVL.

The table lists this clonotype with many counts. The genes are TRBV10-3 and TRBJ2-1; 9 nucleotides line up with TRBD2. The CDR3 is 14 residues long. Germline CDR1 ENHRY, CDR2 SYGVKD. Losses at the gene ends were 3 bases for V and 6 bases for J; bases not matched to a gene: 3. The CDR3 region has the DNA TGTGCCATCAGTGAAGGCGGGGGGGTCAATGAGCAGTTCTTC. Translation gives CAISEGGGVNEQFF.

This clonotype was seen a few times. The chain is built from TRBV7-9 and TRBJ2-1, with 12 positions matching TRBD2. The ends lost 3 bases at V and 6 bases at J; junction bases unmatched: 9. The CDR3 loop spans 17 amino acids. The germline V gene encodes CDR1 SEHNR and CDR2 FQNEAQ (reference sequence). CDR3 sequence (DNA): TGTGCCAGCAGCTTCCCGACTAGCGGGAGAGGTAGCAATGAGCAGTTCTTC. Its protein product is CASSFPTSGRGSNEQFF. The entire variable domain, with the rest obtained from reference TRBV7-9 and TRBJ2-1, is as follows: DTGVSQNPRHKITKRGQNVTFRCDPISEHNRLYWYRQTLGQGPEFLTYFQNEAQLEKSRLLSDRFSAERPKGSFSTLEIQRTEQGDSAMYLCASSFPTSGRGSNEQFFGPGTRLTVL.

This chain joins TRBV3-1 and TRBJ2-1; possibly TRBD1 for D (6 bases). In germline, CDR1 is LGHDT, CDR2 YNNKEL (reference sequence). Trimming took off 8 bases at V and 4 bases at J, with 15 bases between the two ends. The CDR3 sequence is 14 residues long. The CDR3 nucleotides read TGTGCCAGCGGAGCGGACAGACAATACAATGAGCAGTTCTTC. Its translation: CASGADRQYNEQFF.